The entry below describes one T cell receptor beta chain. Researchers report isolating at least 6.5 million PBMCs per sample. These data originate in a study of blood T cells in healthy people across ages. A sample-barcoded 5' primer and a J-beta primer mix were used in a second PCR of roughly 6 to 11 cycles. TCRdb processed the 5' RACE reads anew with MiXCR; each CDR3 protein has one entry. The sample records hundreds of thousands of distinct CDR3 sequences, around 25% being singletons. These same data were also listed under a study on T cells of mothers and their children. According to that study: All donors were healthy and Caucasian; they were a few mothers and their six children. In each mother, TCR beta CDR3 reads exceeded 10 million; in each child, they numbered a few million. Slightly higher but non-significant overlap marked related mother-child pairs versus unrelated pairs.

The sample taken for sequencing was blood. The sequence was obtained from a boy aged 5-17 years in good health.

CDR3 protein: CASSQDAYEQYF. Here the CDR3 DNA reads TGTGCCAGCAGCCAAGATGCGTACGAGCAGTACTTC. The chain carries TRBV4-2 and TRBJ2-1; D unresolved. The J call is in doubt because the DNA end fits TRBJ2-7 better. The CDR3 consists of 12 residues. In germline, CDR1 is LGHNA, CDR2 YNFKEQ.